The 14 T cell receptor beta chains below all came from one sample that was sequenced in a study of blood T cell repertoires in COVID-19. Clones were read by immunoSEQ multiplex PCR, and TCRdb kept only the in-frame ones, dropping some. Among under 300,000 clones listed, about 87% were seen once. Sequencing was performed on peripheral blood. The receptors originated from a woman between 40 and 55 years old with acute or convalescent COVID-19.

The chain links TRBV10-3 to TRBJ2-1; 8 bases align to TRBD2. The J segment lost 8 bases and the V segment lost 8 bases, leaving 14 bases of the junction unmatched. The germline V gene has CDR1 ENHRY and CDR2 SYGVKD. The CDR3 runs 15 residues. In DNA form, the CDR3 reads TGTGCCATCGGTAGCGGGGTTGGGCTCGCCGATGAGCAGTTCTTC. It yields the protein CAIGSGVGLADEQFF.

The V gene is TRBV3-1 (or the pseudogene TRBV3-2), the J gene TRBJ1-1; D might be TRBD1 (5 bases). The germline gives CDR1 LGHDT, CDR2 YNNKEL (reference sequence). The ends were cut back, 2 bases at V and 0 bases at J, with 13 bases in the middle. The CDR3 is 16 amino acids. The CDR3 coding sequence is TGTGCCAGCAGCCAATTTGGTTCCAGGGTGAACACTGAAGCTTTCTTT. Protein product: CASSQFGSRVNTEAFF.

This chain connects TRBV15 to TRBJ2-2; 15 positions match TRBD2. The germline gives CDR1 LNHNV, CDR2 YYDKDF (reference sequence). The CDR3 spans 17 residues. J lost 3 bases, V lost 5 bases, and 4 bases had no gene match. CDR3 nucleotide sequence: TGTGCCACCAGCGTCGGACTAGCGGGGGGGCACACCGGGGAGCTGTTTTTT. This translates into CATSVGLAGGHTGELFF.

DNA of the CDR3: TGTGCTAGTGGTTTGGACCGGTTGGACAGAGGCTCTGGAAACACCATATATTTT. The encoded protein is CASGLDRLDRGSGNTIYF. V gene TRBV12-5 combines with J gene TRBJ1-3; tentative D call: TRBD1 (6 bases). This CDR3 is built from 18 residues. From germline, CDR1 is LGHNT and CDR2 FRNRAP. Trimming cost V 1 base and J 0 bases, with 16 bases left between them.

With regard to this clone: This CDR3 is also generated by other DNA sequences in the sample. The chain links TRBV12-3 or TRBV12-4 to TRBJ1-2; D is undetermined. The V end lost 6 bases, the J end lost 0 bases, and 8 bases lay between the germline ends. The CDR3 totals 13 residues. CDR3 DNA sequence: TGTGCCAGCAGCCTCGGGACTAACTATGGCTACACCTTC. Residues: CASSLGTNYGYTF.

J is TRBJ2-7 and V is TRBV12-3 or TRBV12-4; a possible D gene is TRBD1 (5 bases). This CDR3 is built from 13 residues. In DNA form, the CDR3 reads TGTGCCAGCAGTGCATCATTCTCAGGGCCCCTCCTCGTC. Protein: CASSASFSGPLLV.

This clone was found once. The chain uses TRBV4-1 and TRBJ1-2; 7 positions match TRBD1. The CDR3 contains 16 residues. The V segment lost 2 bases and the J segment 8 bases; nucleotides outside the gene matches: 14. Germline-derived CDR1 and CDR2 are MGHRA and YSYEKL. For the CDR3, the DNA is TGCGCCAGCAGCCAACACCAGAGGACAGGAAAAGACGGCTACACCTTC. It codes for CASSQHQRTGKDGYTF.

The DNA of the CDR3 is TGTGCCAGCAGCCCCTCCCAGGGTAACTCACCCCTCCACTTT. Residues: CASSPSQGNSPLHF. The chain couples TRBV3-1 (or the pseudogene TRBV3-2) to TRBJ1-6; D is possibly TRBD1 (5 bases). The CDR3 has 14 amino acids. Trimming took 4 bases from V and 10 from J, leaving 14 bases between them. Looked up from germline, CDR1 is LGHDT and CDR2 is YNNKEL (reference sequence).

The genes are TRBV4-1 and TRBJ2-1; possible D gene TRBD2, 5 bases. The CDR3 totals 13 residues. The V end was cut by 0 bases, the J end by 10 bases, with 10 bases between. The V gene's germline CDR1 is MGHRA and CDR2 YSYEKL. For the CDR3, the DNA is TGCGCCAGCAGCCAAGATAAGACGGGGGAGCAGTTCTTC. Protein sequence: CASSQDKTGEQFF.

V is TRBV5-1 and J is TRBJ2-3; D remains unclear. In germline, CDR1 is SGHRS, CDR2 YFSETQ. The CDR3 is 14 amino acids. Trimming left V 0 bases short and J 4 bases short, with 9 bases between. DNA of the CDR3: TGCGCCAGCAGCTTGGCCTATCAGGCAGATACGCAGTATTTT. Protein sequence: CASSLAYQADTQYF. Full variable domain (missing parts from reference TRBV5-1 and TRBJ2-3): KAGVTQTPRYLIKTRGQQVTLSCSPISGHRSVSWYQQTPGQGLQFLFEYFSETQRNKGNFPGRFSGRQFSNSRSEMNVSTLELGDSALYLCASSLAYQADTQYFGPGTRLTVL.

This chain links TRBV29-1 with TRBJ1-2; 9 nucleotides match TRBD1. This CDR3 is 16 amino acids long. With 6 bases clipped from V and 2 bases from J, the junction kept 13 bases outside the gene matches. Germline lookup yields CDR1 SQVTM and CDR2 ANQGSEA. The chain's CDR3 is CSVRAGTGRGNYGYTF. The DNA of the CDR3 is TGCAGCGTCCGGGCGGGGACAGGGCGGGGGAACTATGGCTACACCTTC.

The chain employs TRBV27 and TRBJ1-2; TRBD1 matches 10 bases. Trimming at V came to 5 bases and at J to 5 bases, leaving 2 bases not matched to a gene. CDR3 length: 13 residues. Germline V CDR1 and CDR2: MNHEY, SMNVEV (reference sequence). The CDR3, as DNA: TGTGCCAGCAGTGGGACAGGGGAGTATGGCTACACCTTC. As protein: CASSGTGEYGYTF.

This CDR3 reads CASKGQPGQTQYF. DNA of the CDR3: TGTGCCAGCAAGGGACAGCCCGGACAGACCCAGTACTTC. The chain has TRBV2 and TRBJ2-5; 7 bases line up with TRBD1. V shed 7 bases, J shed 6 bases, and the junction held 8 bases outside the gene matches. Per germline, CDR1 SNHLY and CDR2 FYNNEI. CDR3 length equals 13 residues.

CDR3 in DNA: TGTGCCAGCAGCTTAGAGGACAGGGGGCCAGCTAATGAAAAACTGTTTTTT. This codes for CASSLEDRGPANEKLFF. V is TRBV5-6 and J is TRBJ1-4; 11 bases agree with TRBD1. Germline V gives CDR1 SGHDT, CDR2 YYEEEE. V shed 2 bases, J shed 3 bases, and the junction held 6 bases outside the gene matches. The CDR3 extends over 17 amino acids.